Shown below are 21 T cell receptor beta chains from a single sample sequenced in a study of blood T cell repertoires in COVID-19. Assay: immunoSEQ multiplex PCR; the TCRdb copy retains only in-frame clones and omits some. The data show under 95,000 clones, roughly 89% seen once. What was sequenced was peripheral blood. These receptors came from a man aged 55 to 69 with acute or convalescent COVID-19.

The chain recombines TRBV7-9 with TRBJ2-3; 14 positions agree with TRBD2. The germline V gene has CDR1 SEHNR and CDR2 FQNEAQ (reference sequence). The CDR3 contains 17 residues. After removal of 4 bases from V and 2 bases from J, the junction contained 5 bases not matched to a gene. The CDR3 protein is CASSSGTSGGSTDTQYF. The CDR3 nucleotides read TGTGCCAGCAGCTCGGGGACTAGCGGGGGATCCACAGATACGCAGTATTTT.

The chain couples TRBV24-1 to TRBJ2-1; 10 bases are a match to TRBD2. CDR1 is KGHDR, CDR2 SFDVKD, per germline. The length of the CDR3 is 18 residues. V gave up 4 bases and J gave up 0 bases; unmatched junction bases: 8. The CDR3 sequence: CATSDSGLAERSYNEQFF. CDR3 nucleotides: TGTGCCACCAGTGACTCAGGACTAGCGGAACGCTCCTACAATGAGCAGTTCTTC.

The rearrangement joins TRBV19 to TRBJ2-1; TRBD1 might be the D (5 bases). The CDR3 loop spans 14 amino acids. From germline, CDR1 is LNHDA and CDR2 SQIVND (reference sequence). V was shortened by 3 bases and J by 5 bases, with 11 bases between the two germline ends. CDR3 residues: CASSIKDTNNEQFF. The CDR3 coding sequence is TGTGCCAGTAGTATTAAGGACACCAACAATGAGCAGTTCTTC.

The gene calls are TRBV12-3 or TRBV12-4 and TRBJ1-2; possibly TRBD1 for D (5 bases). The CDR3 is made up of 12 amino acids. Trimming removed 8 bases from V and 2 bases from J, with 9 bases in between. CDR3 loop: CASADTNYGYTF. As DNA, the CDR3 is TGTGCCAGCGCGGACACGAACTATGGCTACACCTTC.

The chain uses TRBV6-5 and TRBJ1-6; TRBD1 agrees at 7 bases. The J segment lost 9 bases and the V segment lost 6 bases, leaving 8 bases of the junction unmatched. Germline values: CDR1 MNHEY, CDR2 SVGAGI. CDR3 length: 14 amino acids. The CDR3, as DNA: TGTGCCAGCAGGGACGGGCAGGGGGGTTCACCCCTCCACTTT. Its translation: CASRDGQGGSPLHF.

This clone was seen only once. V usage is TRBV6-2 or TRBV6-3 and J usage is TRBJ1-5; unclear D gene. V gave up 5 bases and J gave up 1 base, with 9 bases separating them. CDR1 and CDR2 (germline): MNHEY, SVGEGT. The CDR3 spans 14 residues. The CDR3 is CASSPGLSNQPQHF. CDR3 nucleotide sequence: TGTGCCAGCAGTCCCGGACTGAGCAATCAGCCCCAGCATTTT.

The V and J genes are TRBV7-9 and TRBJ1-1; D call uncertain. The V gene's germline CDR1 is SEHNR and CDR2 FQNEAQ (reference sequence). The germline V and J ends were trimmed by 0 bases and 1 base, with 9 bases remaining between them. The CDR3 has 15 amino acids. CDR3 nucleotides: TGTGCCAGCAGCTTAGCGGCGGGGAAGAACACTGAAGCTTTCTTT. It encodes CASSLAAGKNTEAFF.

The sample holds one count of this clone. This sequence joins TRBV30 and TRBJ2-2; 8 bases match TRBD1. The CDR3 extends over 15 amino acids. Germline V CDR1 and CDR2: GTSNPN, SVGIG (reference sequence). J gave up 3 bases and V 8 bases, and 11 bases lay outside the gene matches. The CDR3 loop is CARGQGAWDTGELFF. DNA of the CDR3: TGTGCCCGAGGGCAGGGGGCATGGGACACCGGGGAGCTGTTTTTT. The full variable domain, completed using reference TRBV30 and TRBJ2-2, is SQTIHQWPATLVQPVGSPLSLECTVEGTSNPNLYWYRQAAGRGLQLLFYSVGIGQISSEVPQNLSASRPQDRQFILSSKKLLLSDSGFYLCARGQGAWDTGELFFGEGSRLTVL.

The CDR3 nucleotides read TGTGCCAGCAGTGATCCCCGGTGGGCGTCCTACGAGCAGTACTTC. This gives the protein CASSDPRWASYEQYF. This chain uses TRBV25-1 with TRBJ2-7; D is undetermined. V shed 3 bases and J shed 1 base, with 13 bases lying between them. The CDR3 is made up of 15 amino acids. Looked up from germline, CDR1 is MGHDK and CDR2 is SYGVNS.

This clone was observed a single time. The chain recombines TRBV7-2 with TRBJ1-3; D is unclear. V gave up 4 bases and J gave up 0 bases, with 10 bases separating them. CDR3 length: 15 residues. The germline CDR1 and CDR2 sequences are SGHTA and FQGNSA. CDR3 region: CASSSTGFSGNTIYF. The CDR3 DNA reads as TGTGCCAGCAGCTCGACGGGATTCTCTGGAAACACCATATATTTT.

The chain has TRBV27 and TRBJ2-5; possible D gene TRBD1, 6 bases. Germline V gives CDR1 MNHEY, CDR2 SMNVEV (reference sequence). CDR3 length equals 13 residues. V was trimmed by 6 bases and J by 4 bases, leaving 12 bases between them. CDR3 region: CASRTRGRETQYF. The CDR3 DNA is TGTGCCAGCAGAACGAGGGGGAGAGAGACCCAGTACTTC.

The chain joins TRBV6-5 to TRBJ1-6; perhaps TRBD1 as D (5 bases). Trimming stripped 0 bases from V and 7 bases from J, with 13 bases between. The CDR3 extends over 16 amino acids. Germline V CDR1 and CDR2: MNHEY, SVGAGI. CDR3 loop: CASSYSTGTTNSPLHF. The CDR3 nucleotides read TGTGCCAGCAGTTACTCGACTGGGACTACCAATTCACCCCTCCACTTT.

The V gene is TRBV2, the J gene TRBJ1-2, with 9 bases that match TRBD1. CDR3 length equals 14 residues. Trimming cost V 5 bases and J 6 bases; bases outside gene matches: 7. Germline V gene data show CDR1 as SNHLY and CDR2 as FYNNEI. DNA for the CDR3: TGTGCCAGCAGTATGGACAGGGGACCGGATGGCTACACCTTC. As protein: CASSMDRGPDGYTF. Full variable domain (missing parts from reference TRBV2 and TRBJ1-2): EPEVTQTPSHQVTQMGQEVILRCVPISNHLYFYWYRQILGQKVEFLVSFYNNEISEKSEIFDDQFSVERPDGSNFTLKIRSTKLEDSAMYFCASSMDRGPDGYTFGSGTRLTVV.

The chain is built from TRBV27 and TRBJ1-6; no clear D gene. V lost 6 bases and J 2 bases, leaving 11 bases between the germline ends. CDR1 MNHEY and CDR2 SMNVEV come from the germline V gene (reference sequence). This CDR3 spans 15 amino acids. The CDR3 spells CASRREGTYNSPLHF. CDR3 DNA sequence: TGTGCCAGCAGGAGGGAGGGAACCTATAATTCACCCCTCCACTTT.

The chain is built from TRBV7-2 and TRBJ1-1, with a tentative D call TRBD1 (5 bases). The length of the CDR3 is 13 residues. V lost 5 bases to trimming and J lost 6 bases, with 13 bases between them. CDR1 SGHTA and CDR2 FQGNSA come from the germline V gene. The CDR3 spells CASSHRSDPEAFF. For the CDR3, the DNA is TGTGCCAGCAGCCACAGGAGCGATCCTGAAGCTTTCTTT.

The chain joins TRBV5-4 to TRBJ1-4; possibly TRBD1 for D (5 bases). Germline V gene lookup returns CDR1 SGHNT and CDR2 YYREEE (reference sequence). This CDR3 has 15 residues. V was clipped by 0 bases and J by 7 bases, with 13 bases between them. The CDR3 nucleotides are TGTGCCAGCAGCTTGGACGGGGGGTCAAGTGAAAAACTGTTTTTT. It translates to CASSLDGGSSEKLFF.

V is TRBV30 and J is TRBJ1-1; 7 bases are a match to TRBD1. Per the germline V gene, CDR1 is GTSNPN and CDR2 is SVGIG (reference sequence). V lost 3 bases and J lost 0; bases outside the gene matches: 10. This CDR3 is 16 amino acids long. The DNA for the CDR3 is TGTGCCTGGAGCATCCCCCCGGGACAGATGAACACTGAAGCTTTCTTT. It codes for CAWSIPPGQMNTEAFF.

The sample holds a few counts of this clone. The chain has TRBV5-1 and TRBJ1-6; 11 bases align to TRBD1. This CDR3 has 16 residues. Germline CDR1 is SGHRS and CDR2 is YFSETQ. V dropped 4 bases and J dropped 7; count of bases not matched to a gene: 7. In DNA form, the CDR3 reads TGCGCCAGCAGCCCGGGGGACAGGGGGGTAAATTCACCCCTCCACTTT. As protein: CASSPGDRGVNSPLHF.

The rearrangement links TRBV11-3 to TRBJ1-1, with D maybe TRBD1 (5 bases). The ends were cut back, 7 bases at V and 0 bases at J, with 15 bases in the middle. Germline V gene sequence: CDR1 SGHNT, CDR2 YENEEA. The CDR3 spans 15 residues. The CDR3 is CASTTTGGLNTEAFF. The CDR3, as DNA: TGTGCCAGCACCACTACGGGGGGGTTGAACACTGAAGCTTTCTTT.

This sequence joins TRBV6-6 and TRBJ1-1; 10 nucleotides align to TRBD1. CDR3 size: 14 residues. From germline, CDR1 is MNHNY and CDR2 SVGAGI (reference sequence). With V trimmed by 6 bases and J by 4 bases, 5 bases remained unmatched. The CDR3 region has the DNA TGTGCCAGCAGCCTCGGACAGGGGGGCACTGAAGCTTTCTTT. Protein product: CASSLGQGGTEAFF.

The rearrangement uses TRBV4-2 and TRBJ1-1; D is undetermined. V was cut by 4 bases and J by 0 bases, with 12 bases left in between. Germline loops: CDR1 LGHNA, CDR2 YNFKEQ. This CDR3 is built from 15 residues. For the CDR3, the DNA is TGTGCCAGCAGCCCCGTAAATCGGGTGAACACTGAAGCTTTCTTT. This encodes CASSPVNRVNTEAFF.